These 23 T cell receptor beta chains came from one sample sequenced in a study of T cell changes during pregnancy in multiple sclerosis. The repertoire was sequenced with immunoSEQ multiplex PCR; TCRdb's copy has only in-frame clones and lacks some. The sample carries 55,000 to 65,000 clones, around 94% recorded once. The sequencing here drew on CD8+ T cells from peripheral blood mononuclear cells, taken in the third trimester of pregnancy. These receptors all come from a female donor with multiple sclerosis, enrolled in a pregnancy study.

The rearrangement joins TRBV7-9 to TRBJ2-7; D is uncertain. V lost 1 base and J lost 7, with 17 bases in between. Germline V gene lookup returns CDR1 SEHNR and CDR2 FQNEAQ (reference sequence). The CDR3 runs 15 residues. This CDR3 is CASSLGTSVPLEQYF. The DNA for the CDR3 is TGTGCCAGCAGCTTAGGAACCAGCGTTCCACTTGAGCAGTACTTC. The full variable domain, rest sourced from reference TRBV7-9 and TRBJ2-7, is DTGVSQNPRHKITKRGQNVTFRCDPISEHNRLYWYRQTLGQGPEFLTYFQNEAQLEKSRLLSDRFSAERPKGSFSTLEIQRTEQGDSAMYLCASSLGTSVPLEQYFGPGTRLTVT.

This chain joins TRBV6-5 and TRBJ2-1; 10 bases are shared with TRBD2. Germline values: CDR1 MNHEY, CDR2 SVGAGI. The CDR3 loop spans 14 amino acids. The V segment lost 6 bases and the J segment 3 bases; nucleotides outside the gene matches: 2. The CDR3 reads CASSPSGSYNEQFF. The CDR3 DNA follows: TGTGCCAGCAGCCCTAGCGGGAGCTACAATGAGCAGTTCTTC.

The CDR3 loop is CVRSKTSGGVTQYF. The CDR3 coding sequence is TGTGTCAGAAGCAAGACTAGCGGAGGGGTTACGCAGTATTTT. This chain uses TRBV7-5 with TRBJ2-3; the table's D gene call, TRBD2, was not cross checked with the DNA. TRBV7-5 is a pseudogene segment. The CDR3 runs 14 residues.

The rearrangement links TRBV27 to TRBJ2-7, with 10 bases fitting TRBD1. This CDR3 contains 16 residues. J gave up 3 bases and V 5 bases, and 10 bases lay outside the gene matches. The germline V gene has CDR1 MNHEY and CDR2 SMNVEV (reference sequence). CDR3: CASSPSTGGLVYEQYF. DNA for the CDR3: TGTGCCAGCAGTCCCTCGACAGGGGGCTTAGTCTACGAGCAGTACTTC.

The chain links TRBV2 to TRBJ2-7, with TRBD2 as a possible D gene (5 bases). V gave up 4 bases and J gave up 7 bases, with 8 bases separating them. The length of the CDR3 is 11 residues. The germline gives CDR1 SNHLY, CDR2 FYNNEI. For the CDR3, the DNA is TGTGCCAGCAGTGTTACTAGGGAGCAGTACTTC. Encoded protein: CASSVTREQYF.

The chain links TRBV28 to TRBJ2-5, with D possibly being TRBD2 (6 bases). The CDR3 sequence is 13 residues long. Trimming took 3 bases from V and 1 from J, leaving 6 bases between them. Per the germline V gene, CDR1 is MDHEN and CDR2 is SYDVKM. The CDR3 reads CASSLTSQETQYF. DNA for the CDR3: TGTGCCAGCAGTTTGACTAGCCAAGAGACCCAGTACTTC.

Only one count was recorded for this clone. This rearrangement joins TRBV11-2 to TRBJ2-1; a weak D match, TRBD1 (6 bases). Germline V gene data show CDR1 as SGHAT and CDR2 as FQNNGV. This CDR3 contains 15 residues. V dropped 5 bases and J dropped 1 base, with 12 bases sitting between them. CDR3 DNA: TGTGCCAGCAGCGGGCAGGACAGATCCTACAATGAGCAGTTCTTC. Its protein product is CASSGQDRSYNEQFF.

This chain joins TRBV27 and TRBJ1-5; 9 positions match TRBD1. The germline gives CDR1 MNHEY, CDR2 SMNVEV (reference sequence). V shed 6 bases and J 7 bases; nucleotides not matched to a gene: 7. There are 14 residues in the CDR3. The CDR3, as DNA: TGTGCCAGCAGGGTACAGGGGGCGAGACAGCCCCAGCATTTT. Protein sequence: CASRVQGARQPQHF.

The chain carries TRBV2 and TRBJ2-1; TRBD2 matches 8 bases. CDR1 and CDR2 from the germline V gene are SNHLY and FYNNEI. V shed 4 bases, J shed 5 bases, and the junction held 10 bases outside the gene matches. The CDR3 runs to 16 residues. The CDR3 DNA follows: TGTGCCAGCAGTGTGCCTCCGGGACTAGAAAACAATGAGCAGTTCTTC. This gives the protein CASSVPPGLENNEQFF.

CDR3 bases: TGTGCCAGCAGCTTAAGACAGGGCAGCTCCTACGAGCAGTACTTC. This translates into CASSLRQGSSYEQYF. The gene calls are TRBV7-6 and TRBJ2-7; 7 bases are a match to TRBD1. The CDR3 length is 15 residues. Germline loops: CDR1 SGHVS, CDR2 FNYEAQ. V shed 2 bases and J 0 bases; nucleotides not matched to a gene: 4.

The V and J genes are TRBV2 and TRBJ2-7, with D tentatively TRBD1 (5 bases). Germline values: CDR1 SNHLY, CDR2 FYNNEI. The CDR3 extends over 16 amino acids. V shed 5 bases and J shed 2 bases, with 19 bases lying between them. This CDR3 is CASSPLDRHLTYEQYF. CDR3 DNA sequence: TGTGCCAGCAGTCCTCTCGACAGACACCTCACCTACGAGCAGTACTTC.

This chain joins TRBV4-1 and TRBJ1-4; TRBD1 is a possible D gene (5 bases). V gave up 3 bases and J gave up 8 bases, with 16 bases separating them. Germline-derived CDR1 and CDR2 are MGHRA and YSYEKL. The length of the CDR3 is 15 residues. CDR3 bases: TGCGCCAGCAGCCAGCACCCGGGACTTCGAGAAAAACTGTTTTTT. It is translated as CASSQHPGLREKLFF.

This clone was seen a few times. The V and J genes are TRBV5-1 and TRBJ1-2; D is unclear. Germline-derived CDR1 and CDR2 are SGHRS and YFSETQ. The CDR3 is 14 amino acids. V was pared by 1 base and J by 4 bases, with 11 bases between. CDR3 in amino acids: CASSLLLLAYGYTF. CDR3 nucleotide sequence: TGCGCCAGCAGCTTGTTGTTGCTAGCCTATGGCTACACCTTC.

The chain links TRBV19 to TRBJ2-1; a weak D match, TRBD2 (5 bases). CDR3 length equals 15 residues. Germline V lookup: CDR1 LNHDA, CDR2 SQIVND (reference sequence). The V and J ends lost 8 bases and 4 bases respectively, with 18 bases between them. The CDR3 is CASAISGLPYNEQFF. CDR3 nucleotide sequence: TGTGCCAGTGCTATTTCCGGACTGCCGTACAATGAGCAGTTCTTC.

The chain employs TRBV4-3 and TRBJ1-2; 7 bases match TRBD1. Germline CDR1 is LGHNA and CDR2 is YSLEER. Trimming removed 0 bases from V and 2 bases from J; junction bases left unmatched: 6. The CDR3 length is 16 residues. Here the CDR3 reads CASSQDSGTVNYGYTF. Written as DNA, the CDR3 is TGCGCCAGCAGCCAAGATTCCGGGACAGTGAACTATGGCTACACCTTC.

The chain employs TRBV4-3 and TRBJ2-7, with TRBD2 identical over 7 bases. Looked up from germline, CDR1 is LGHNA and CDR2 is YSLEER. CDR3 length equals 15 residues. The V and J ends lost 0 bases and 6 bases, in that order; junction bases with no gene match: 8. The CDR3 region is CASSQDGGLDTEQYF. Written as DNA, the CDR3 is TGCGCCAGCAGCCAAGACGGAGGACTAGACACCGAGCAGTACTTC.

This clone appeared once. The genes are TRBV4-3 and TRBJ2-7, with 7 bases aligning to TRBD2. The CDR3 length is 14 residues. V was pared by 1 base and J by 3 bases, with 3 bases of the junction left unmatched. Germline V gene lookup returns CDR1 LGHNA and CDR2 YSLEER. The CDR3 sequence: CASSQAGGSYEQYF. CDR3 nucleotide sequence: TGCGCCAGCAGCCAAGCGGGCGGGAGCTACGAGCAGTACTTC.

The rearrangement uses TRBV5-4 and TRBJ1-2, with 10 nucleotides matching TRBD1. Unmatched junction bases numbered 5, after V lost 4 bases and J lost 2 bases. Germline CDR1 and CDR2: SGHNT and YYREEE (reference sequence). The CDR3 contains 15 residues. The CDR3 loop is CASSGRTGGNYGYTF. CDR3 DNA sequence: TGTGCCAGCAGCGGACGGACAGGGGGGAACTATGGCTACACCTTC.

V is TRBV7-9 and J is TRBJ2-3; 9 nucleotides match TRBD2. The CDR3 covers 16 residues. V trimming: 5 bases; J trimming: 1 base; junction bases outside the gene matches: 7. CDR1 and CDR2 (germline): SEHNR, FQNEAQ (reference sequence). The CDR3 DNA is TGTGCCAGCAGCACCTGGACTAGCGTCGGCACAGATACGCAGTATTTT. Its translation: CASSTWTSVGTDTQYF.

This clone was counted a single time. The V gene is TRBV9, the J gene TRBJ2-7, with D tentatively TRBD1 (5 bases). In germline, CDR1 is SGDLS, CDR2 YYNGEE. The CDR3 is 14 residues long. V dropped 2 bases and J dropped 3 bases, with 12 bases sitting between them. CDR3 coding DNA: TGTGCCAGCAGCGTCGACAGCCCGGGCTACGAGCAGTACTTC. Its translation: CASSVDSPGYEQYF. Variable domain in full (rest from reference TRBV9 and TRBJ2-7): DSGVTQTPKHLITATGQRVTLRCSPRSGDLSVYWYQQSLDQGLQFLIQYYNGEERAKGNILERFSAQQFPDLHSELNLSSLELGDSALYFCASSVDSPGYEQYFGPGTRLTVT.

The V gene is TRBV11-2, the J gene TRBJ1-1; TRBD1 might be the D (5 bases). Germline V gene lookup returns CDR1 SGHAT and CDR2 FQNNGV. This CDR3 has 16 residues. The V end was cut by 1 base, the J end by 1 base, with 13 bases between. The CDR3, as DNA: TGTGCCAGCAGCTTAGTCGCCCGGGGGACGAACACTGAAGCTTTCTTT. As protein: CASSLVARGTNTEAFF.

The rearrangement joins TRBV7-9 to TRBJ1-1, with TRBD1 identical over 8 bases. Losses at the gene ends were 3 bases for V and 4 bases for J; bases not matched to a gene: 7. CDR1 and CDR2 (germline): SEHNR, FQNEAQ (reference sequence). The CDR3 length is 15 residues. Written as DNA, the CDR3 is TGTGCCAGCAGCTTGTTCCAGGGGGCGCGCACTGAAGCTTTCTTT. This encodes CASSLFQGARTEAFF.

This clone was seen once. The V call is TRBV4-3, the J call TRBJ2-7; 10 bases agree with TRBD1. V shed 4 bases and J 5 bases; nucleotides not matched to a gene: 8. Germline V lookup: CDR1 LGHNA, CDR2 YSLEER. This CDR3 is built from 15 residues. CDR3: CASSPEDRGSDEQYF. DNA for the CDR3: TGCGCCAGCAGCCCCGAGGACAGGGGGAGCGACGAGCAGTACTTC.